Here is one T cell receptor beta chain with its context. The entry originates in a study of regulatory T cells in long-lasting Graves disease. Trimming took 3 bases from V and 8 from J, leaving 14 bases between them. The CDR3 spans 14 residues. HTBI primers from iRepertoire and Arm-PCR of CDR3 regions yielded the TCR beta libraries. MiXCR was run by TCRdb on the multiplex PCR reads, yielding one entry per CDR3 protein. The table includes approximately 230,000 distinct CDR3 sequences, 18% detected once. Stated time point: newly diagnosed GD, antithyroid drugs for less than 3 months. With RNA extracted from PBMCs as input, the TCR library was made.

This chain joins TRBV12-3 or TRBV12-4 and TRBJ2-1; the D is unclear. The TCR originated in a female donor with Graves disease. Sequenced material: peripheral blood mononuclear cells (PBMCs), taken at new diagnosis, from a patient treated with antithyroid drugs. The CDR3 is CASSFIRTLHEQFF. The CDR3, as DNA: TGTGCCAGCAGTTTCATCCGCACGCTACATGAGCAGTTCTTC.